One sample yielded the 31 T cell receptor beta chains listed below, sequenced in a study of blood T cell repertoires in COVID-19. Profiling relied on immunoSEQ multiplex PCR, and the TCRdb table lists in-frame clones only, not all of them. Of 93,000 or so clones listed, more than 70% are singletons. The material sequenced was peripheral blood. The receptors stem from a woman between 55 and 75 years old with acute or convalescent COVID-19.

This chain joins TRBV5-4 and TRBJ2-1; 11 nucleotides line up with TRBD2. V dropped 7 bases and J dropped 9; count of bases not matched to a gene: 12. Germline CDR1 is SGHNT and CDR2 is YYREEE (reference sequence). The CDR3 is 15 amino acids. The chain's CDR3 is CASGNPTSGDFEQFF. In DNA, the CDR3 is TGTGCCAGCGGCAACCCGACTAGCGGGGACTTTGAGCAGTTCTTC.

The chain has TRBV6-5 and TRBJ2-1; 9 nucleotides match TRBD2. The CDR3 contains 15 residues. Germline CDR1 and CDR2: MNHEY and SVGAGI. V shed 2 bases, J shed 10 bases, and the junction held 9 bases outside the gene matches. The CDR3 DNA reads TGTGCCAGCAGTTACAATGCGGGAGGGCCGGGGGAGCAGTTCTTC. It specifies CASSYNAGGPGEQFF.

V and J are TRBV7-3 and TRBJ1-2, with D perhaps TRBD1 (6 bases). V shed 6 bases and J shed 7 bases, with 15 bases lying between them. Germline V CDR1 and CDR2: SGHTA, FQGTGA. CDR3 length: 13 residues. CDR3 nucleotides: TGTGCCAGCAGTCCCACAGGGACGGCTGGCTACACCTTC. Encoded protein: CASSPTGTAGYTF.

The chain couples TRBV19 to TRBJ2-1; possible D gene TRBD2, 6 bases. Germline lookup yields CDR1 LNHDA and CDR2 SQIVND (reference sequence). V shed 3 bases and J shed 9 bases, with 15 bases lying between them. The CDR3 is made up of 14 amino acids. The CDR3 sequence: CASSMTGGHGEQFF. The CDR3 bases are TGTGCCAGTAGTATGACCGGGGGTCACGGTGAGCAGTTCTTC.

The CDR3 is CASSWAAASTDTQYF. In DNA form, the CDR3 reads TGTGCCAGCTCCTGGGCAGCGGCTAGCACAGATACGCAGTATTTT. The chain carries TRBV2 and TRBJ2-3; D is perhaps TRBD2 (5 bases). The CDR3 contains 15 residues. V lost 8 bases and J 0 bases, leaving 15 bases between the germline ends. Germline V gene lookup returns CDR1 SNHLY and CDR2 FYNNEI.

V and J are TRBV15 and TRBJ1-6; 8 bases align to TRBD1. V dropped 3 bases and J dropped 9; count of bases not matched to a gene: 10. The V gene's germline CDR1 is LNHNV and CDR2 YYDKDF (reference sequence). The CDR3 contains 16 residues. CDR3 sequence: CATSRDAGGSGSPLHF. CDR3 sequence (DNA): TGTGCCACCAGCAGGGATGCAGGGGGCTCTGGTTCACCCCTCCACTTT.

The chain uses TRBV7-3 and TRBJ2-1; TRBD1 is a possible D gene (6 bases). Germline V gene data show CDR1 as SGHTA and CDR2 as FQGTGA. This CDR3 has 15 amino acids. V was pared by 5 bases and J by 5 bases, with 16 bases between. The CDR3 region is CASSNTGSRHNEQFF. CDR3 bases: TGTGCCAGCAGCAATACAGGGAGTCGTCACAATGAGCAGTTCTTC.

The chain recombines TRBV14 with TRBJ1-6; 8 nucleotides match TRBD1. The J segment lost 5 bases and the V segment lost 1 base, leaving 7 bases of the junction unmatched. The germline gives CDR1 SGHDN, CDR2 FVKESK. This CDR3 has 17 residues. CDR3 in amino acids: CASSQAGGAGHNSPLHF. The CDR3 DNA reads as TGTGCCAGCAGCCAAGCAGGGGGCGCGGGGCATAATTCACCCCTCCACTTT.

The chain joins TRBV27 to TRBJ1-2, with D possibly matching TRBD1 (5 bases). CDR1 and CDR2 (germline): MNHEY, SMNVEV (reference sequence). V was pared by 7 bases and J by 3 bases, with 18 bases between. CDR3 length: 15 amino acids. CDR3: CASKSSGGGDYGYTF. CDR3 in DNA: TGTGCCAGCAAGAGTTCGGGGGGTGGGGACTATGGCTACACCTTC.

V usage is TRBV2 and J usage is TRBJ2-7; no definite D call. CDR3 length: 12 amino acids. Per germline, CDR1 SNHLY and CDR2 FYNNEI. Trimming left V 8 bases short and J 1 base short, with 9 bases between. This CDR3 reads CASLLPSYEQYV. As DNA, the CDR3 is TGTGCCAGCTTACTTCCATCCTACGAGCAGTACGTC.

The J gene is TRBJ1-1, the V gene TRBV9, with TRBD1 identical over 9 bases. J lost 4 bases, V lost 1 base, and 8 bases had no gene match. CDR1 and CDR2 (germline): SGDLS, YYNGEE. The CDR3 is 16 residues long. CDR3 protein: CASSVLGTGSPTEAFF. In DNA form, the CDR3 reads TGTGCCAGCAGCGTATTAGGGACAGGGAGTCCCACTGAAGCTTTCTTT.

V gene TRBV4-1 combines with J gene TRBJ2-3, with 8 bases aligning to TRBD2. CDR3 size: 20 residues. V lost 0 bases and J lost 6; bases outside the gene matches: 20. CDR1 MGHRA and CDR2 YSYEKL come from the germline V gene. Here the CDR3 DNA reads TGCGCCAGCAGCCAAGATCGAACGGTTACGCGGAACGGGAGGGCTGATACGCAGTATTTT. This gives the protein CASSQDRTVTRNGRADTQYF.

The chain combines TRBV4-1 with TRBJ2-2; tentative D call: TRBD1 (5 bases). Trimming pared 2 bases from V and 3 bases from J, leaving 10 bases between. In germline, CDR1 is MGHRA, CDR2 YSYEKL. CDR3 length equals 15 residues. The CDR3 here is CASSQQGMYTGELFF. CDR3 coding DNA: TGCGCCAGCAGCCAACAGGGTATGTACACCGGGGAGCTGTTTTTT.

The gene calls are TRBV21-1 and TRBJ2-3; the table's D gene call, TRBD2, was not cross checked with the DNA. TRBV21-1 is deemed a pseudogene. CDR3 size: 15 residues. CDR3 sequence: CASSKEGTPTDTQYF. In DNA form, the CDR3 reads TGTGCCAGCAGCAAAGAGGGGACTCCCACAGATACGCAGTATTTT.

This clone has only one observation. This chain connects TRBV6-2 or TRBV6-3 to TRBJ2-7, with D possibly being TRBD2 (5 bases). V was clipped by 5 bases and J by 7 bases, with 9 bases between them. The CDR3 is made up of 11 amino acids. The V gene's germline CDR1 is MNHEY and CDR2 SVGEGT. CDR3 bases: TGTGCCAGCAGTCGGTCGGGGGAGCAGTACTTC. Protein product: CASSRSGEQYF.

The table lists this clone with a count of one. The chain employs TRBV6-2 or TRBV6-3 and TRBJ1-5; D perhaps matches TRBD1 (5 bases). The germline V gene has CDR1 MNHEY and CDR2 SVGEGT. Trimming shortened V by 3 bases and J by 7 bases, and 16 bases separated the two germline ends. CDR3 length: 15 residues. The CDR3 is CASSYSRGVGQPQHF. CDR3 nucleotides: TGTGCCAGCAGTTATAGTAGGGGTGTTGGCCAGCCCCAGCATTTT.

This clone was counted once. The gene calls are TRBV6-5 and TRBJ1-1, with 9 nucleotides matching TRBD1. Germline assignment: CDR1 MNHEY and CDR2 SVGAGI. The CDR3 is 14 residues long. With V trimmed by 8 bases and J by 3 bases, 7 bases remained unmatched. The CDR3 here is CASLRDRGDTEAFF. Here the CDR3 DNA reads TGTGCCAGCCTTCGAGACAGGGGGGACACTGAAGCTTTCTTT.

This chain uses TRBV18 with TRBJ2-7; 11 bases fit TRBD2. J was trimmed by 7 bases and V by 4 bases; bases with no gene match: 24. The CDR3 consists of 20 residues. Looked up from germline, CDR1 is KGHSH and CDR2 is LQKENI. CDR3 sequence reads: CASSRSSGTSGNSFPPEQYF. The CDR3 coding sequence is TGTGCCAGCTCACGATCTTCGGGGACTAGCGGAAATTCCTTCCCCCCTGAGCAGTACTTC.

This chain links TRBV5-8 with TRBJ1-5, with 8 nucleotides matching TRBD1. This CDR3 is built from 15 residues. In germline, CDR1 is SGHTS, CDR2 YDEGEE. Trimming cost V 7 bases and J 4 bases; bases outside gene matches: 10. As DNA, the CDR3 is TGTGCCAGCGGGGGATCAGGGGGCGCGAATCAGCCCCAGCATTTT. Translated, it gives CASGGSGGANQPQHF.

This clone has a single count. The chain employs TRBV28 and TRBJ2-7; 9 bases map to TRBD2. This CDR3 spans 15 amino acids. Germline V gives CDR1 MDHEN, CDR2 SYDVKM. The J segment lost 4 bases and the V segment lost 3 bases, leaving 7 bases of the junction unmatched. CDR3 region: CASSFGGRAEYEQYF. CDR3 DNA sequence: TGTGCCAGCAGTTTTGGCGGGAGGGCCGAATACGAGCAGTACTTC.

The chain joins TRBV10-2 to TRBJ1-1, with TRBD1 as a possible D gene (6 bases). The CDR3 contains 12 residues. V was clipped by 4 bases and J by 4 bases, with 7 bases between them. Looked up from germline, CDR1 is WSHSY and CDR2 is SAAADI. The CDR3 DNA reads TGCGCCAGCAGTGGAGGGGGCACTGAAGCTTTCTTT. Translation: CASSGGGTEAFF.

This clone was counted only a few times. V and J are TRBV4-1 and TRBJ1-2; D may be TRBD1 (6 bases). The CDR3 is 15 amino acids. CDR1 and CDR2 (germline): MGHRA, YSYEKL. The V and J ends lost 4 bases and 5 bases respectively, with 17 bases between them. The CDR3 spells CASSPTEAQGYGYTF. The CDR3 bases are TGCGCCAGCAGCCCTACGGAAGCGCAGGGGTATGGCTACACCTTC.

The rearrangement links TRBV9 to TRBJ2-1, with D unclear. Per the germline V gene, CDR1 is SGDLS and CDR2 is YYNGEE. The CDR3 is 15 amino acids. The V end lost 0 bases, the J end lost 7 bases, and 14 bases lay between the germline ends. CDR3: CASSVGATPGNEQFF. The DNA for the CDR3 is TGTGCCAGCAGCGTAGGGGCCACTCCTGGGAATGAGCAGTTCTTC.

This clone has only one observation. This rearrangement joins TRBV27 to TRBJ2-1; possible D gene TRBD2, 5 bases. The CDR3 is 12 residues long. Germline loops: CDR1 MNHEY, CDR2 SMNVEV (reference sequence). V dropped 6 bases and J dropped 9 bases, with 12 bases sitting between them. This CDR3 is CASRQVEGEQFF. DNA for the CDR3: TGTGCCAGCAGGCAAGTAGAGGGTGAGCAGTTCTTC.

The chain couples TRBV11-2 to TRBJ1-5; 9 bases agree with TRBD1. The V gene end was trimmed by 2 bases and the J gene end by 5 bases; junction bases not matched to a gene: 16. Germline lookup yields CDR1 SGHAT and CDR2 FQNNGV. The CDR3 has 19 amino acids. CDR3 sequence: CASSLTFGQGLGGDQPQHF. The CDR3 nucleotides are TGTGCCAGCAGCTTAACGTTTGGACAGGGGCTAGGGGGGGATCAGCCCCAGCATTTT.

The chain combines TRBV10-3 with TRBJ2-1; 7 bases align to TRBD2. Germline V CDR1 and CDR2: ENHRY, SYGVKD. V lost 8 bases to trimming and J lost 7 bases; unmatched junction nucleotides: 8. This CDR3 comprises 13 residues. The CDR3: CAIGSTSANEQFF. The CDR3 region has the DNA TGTGCCATCGGGTCTACTAGCGCAAATGAGCAGTTCTTC.

This chain links TRBV5-1 with TRBJ1-1; weak D call: TRBD1 (6 bases). The germline V gene encodes CDR1 SGHRS and CDR2 YFSETQ. The CDR3 contains 15 residues. V lost 4 bases and J 4 bases, leaving 17 bases between the germline ends. The CDR3 is CASSIRDIVSTEAFF. The CDR3 DNA reads as TGCGCCAGCAGCATAAGGGACATCGTAAGCACTGAAGCTTTCTTT.

V usage is TRBV30 and J usage is TRBJ1-2; TRBD1 agrees at 7 bases. The germline gives CDR1 GTSNPN, CDR2 SVGIG (reference sequence). The V segment lost 0 bases and the J segment 6 bases; nucleotides outside the gene matches: 4. This CDR3 has 13 residues. DNA for the CDR3: TGTGCCTGGAGTGTCGCACAGGGGAATGGCTACACCTTC. Protein product: CAWSVAQGNGYTF.

This clone has a handful of counts. J is TRBJ1-1 and V is TRBV19; TRBD1 might be the D (5 bases). Per the germline V gene, CDR1 is LNHDA and CDR2 is SQIVND (reference sequence). V was trimmed by 6 bases and J by 3 bases, leaving 17 bases between them. CDR3 length equals 15 residues. CDR3 DNA sequence: TGTGCCAGTAGCTACTCTTCGGTGGGGCACACTGAAGCTTTCTTT. Its protein product is CASSYSSVGHTEAFF.

The chain links TRBV5-6 to TRBJ1-1; D remains unclear. Looked up from germline, CDR1 is SGHDT and CDR2 is YYEEEE. This CDR3 is built from 12 residues. V was clipped by 0 bases and J by 4 bases, with 4 bases between them. The CDR3 protein is CASSLASTEAFF. The CDR3 DNA is TGTGCCAGCAGCTTGGCCAGCACTGAAGCTTTCTTT.

This chain joins TRBV19 and TRBJ1-1; 10 bases map to TRBD1. The J segment lost 1 base and the V segment lost 5 bases, leaving 7 bases of the junction unmatched. In germline, CDR1 is LNHDA, CDR2 SQIVND (reference sequence). The CDR3 sequence is 16 residues long. CDR3 nucleotides: TGTGCCAGTAGTCCCGGGACAGGGGCCCCGAACACTGAAGCTTTCTTT. This gives the protein CASSPGTGAPNTEAFF.